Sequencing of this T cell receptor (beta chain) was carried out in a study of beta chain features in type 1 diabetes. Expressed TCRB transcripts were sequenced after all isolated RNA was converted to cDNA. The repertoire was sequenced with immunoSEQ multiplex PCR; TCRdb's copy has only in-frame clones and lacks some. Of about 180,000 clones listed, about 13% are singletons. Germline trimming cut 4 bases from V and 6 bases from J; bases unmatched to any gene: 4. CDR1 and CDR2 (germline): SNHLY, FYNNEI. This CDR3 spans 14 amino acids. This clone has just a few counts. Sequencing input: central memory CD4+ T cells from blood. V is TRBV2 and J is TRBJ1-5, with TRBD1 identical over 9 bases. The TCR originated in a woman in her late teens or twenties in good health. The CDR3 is CASSGDRVGQPQHF. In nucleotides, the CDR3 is TGTGCCAGCAGTGGGGACAGGGTCGGTCAGCCCCAGCATTTT. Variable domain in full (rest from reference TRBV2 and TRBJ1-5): EPEVTQTPSHQVTQMGQEVILRCVPISNHLYFYWYRQILGQKVEFLVSFYNNEISEKSEIFDDQFSVERPDGSNFTLKIRSTKLEDSAMYFCASSGDRVGQPQHFGDGTRLSIL.